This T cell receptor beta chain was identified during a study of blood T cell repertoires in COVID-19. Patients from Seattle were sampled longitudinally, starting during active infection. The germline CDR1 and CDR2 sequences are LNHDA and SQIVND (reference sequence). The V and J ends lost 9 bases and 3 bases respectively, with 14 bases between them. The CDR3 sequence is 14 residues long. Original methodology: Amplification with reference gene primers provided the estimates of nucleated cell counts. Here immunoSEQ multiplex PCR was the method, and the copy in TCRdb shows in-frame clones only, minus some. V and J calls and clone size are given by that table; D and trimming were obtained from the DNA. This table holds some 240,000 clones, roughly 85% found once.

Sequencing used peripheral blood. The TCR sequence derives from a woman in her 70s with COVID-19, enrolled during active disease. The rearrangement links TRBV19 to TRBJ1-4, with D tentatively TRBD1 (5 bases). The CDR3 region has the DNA TGTGCCAGCAGAGCAGGGTTAGCTAATGAAAAACTGTTTTTT. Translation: CASRAGLANEKLFF.